Listed here are 9 T cell receptor beta chains from one sample, sequenced in a study of blood T cell repertoires in COVID-19. Sequencing used immunoSEQ multiplex PCR; TCRdb keeps in-frame clones, though not all of them. The sample has 130,000 or so clones; roughly 80% are singletons. The specimen was peripheral blood. These receptors came from a woman in her sixties or seventies with acute or convalescent COVID-19.

The chain is built from TRBV5-1 and TRBJ1-4; TRBD1 might be the D (5 bases). CDR1 and CDR2 from the germline V gene are SGHRS and YFSETQ. Trimming cost V 7 bases and J 3 bases, with 13 bases left between them. The CDR3 sequence is 14 residues long. The CDR3 is CASRGRQSNEKLFF. The CDR3, as DNA: TGCGCCAGCCGCGGTAGACAGTCTAATGAAAAACTGTTTTTT.

This clone has only a few counts. The chain recombines TRBV3-1 (or the pseudogene TRBV3-2) with TRBJ1-1, with no clear D. This CDR3 spans 15 amino acids. Germline CDR1 LGHDT, CDR2 YNNKEL (reference sequence). V lost 5 bases, J lost 1 base, and 14 bases lay in between. This CDR3 is CASSARGNRNTEAFF. CDR3 coding DNA: TGTGCCAGCAGCGCCCGAGGGAACAGGAACACTGAAGCTTTCTTT.

This clone was seen a few times. The chain uses TRBV11-2 and TRBJ1-3; the D is unclear. The V end was cut by 5 bases, the J end by 0 bases, with 5 bases between. This CDR3 region has 13 residues. CDR1 and CDR2 (germline): SGHAT, FQNNGV. CDR3 DNA sequence: TGTGCCAGCAGCACGAGCTCTGGAAACACCATATATTTT. Its translation is CASSTSSGNTIYF.

The chain couples TRBV5-6 to TRBJ2-7; 10 nucleotides agree with TRBD2. V was clipped by 5 bases and J by 2 bases; unmatched bases: 7. Germline CDR1 is SGHDT and CDR2 is YYEEEE. The CDR3 is made up of 15 amino acids. The CDR3 coding sequence is TGTGCCAGCAGTCCGAGCGGGGGGGCCACCTACGAGCAGTACTTC. Residues: CASSPSGGATYEQYF. Full variable domain (outside the CDR3, taken from reference TRBV5-6 and TRBJ2-7): DAGVTQSPTHLIKTRGQQVTLRCSPKSGHDTVSWYQQALGQGPQFIFQYYEEEERQRGNFPDRFSGHQFPNYSSELNVNALLLGDSALYLCASSPSGGATYEQYFGPGTRLTVT.

The V call is TRBV29-1, the J call TRBJ2-3; 9 nucleotides align to TRBD1. The V gene end was trimmed by 3 bases and the J gene end by 4 bases; junction bases not matched to a gene: 8. CDR3 length: 15 amino acids. The V gene's germline CDR1 is SQVTM and CDR2 ANQGSEA. CDR3 sequence (DNA): TGCAGCGTTGATCATACCCGGACAGGGGCAGATACGCAGTATTTT. As protein: CSVDHTRTGADTQYF.

The rearrangement joins TRBV5-1 to TRBJ1-4, with D tentatively TRBD1 (5 bases). V was pared by 4 bases and J by 2 bases, with 9 bases between. Germline assignment: CDR1 SGHRS and CDR2 YFSETQ. This CDR3 comprises 14 residues. The CDR3 region is CASSTGGTNEKLFF. CDR3 sequence (DNA): TGCGCCAGCAGCACGGGGGGGACTAATGAAAAACTGTTTTTT.

V gene TRBV24-1 combines with J gene TRBJ1-2; D may be TRBD1 (5 bases). This CDR3 spans 13 amino acids. V was cut by 6 bases and J by 6 bases, with 13 bases left in between. Looked up from germline, CDR1 is KGHDR and CDR2 is SFDVKD. Here the CDR3 reads CATSSGRFNGYTF. The CDR3 DNA reads as TGTGCCACCAGTTCAGGGAGGTTCAATGGCTACACCTTC.

This chain connects TRBV30 to TRBJ2-3; possible D gene TRBD2, 5 bases. Germline CDR1 GTSNPN, CDR2 SVGIG (reference sequence). The CDR3 is made up of 13 amino acids. Trimming cost V 4 bases and J 6 bases, with 14 bases left between them. The CDR3 DNA reads as TGTGCCTGGACCACCTCAGGACTGGATACGCAGTATTTT. Translation gives CAWTTSGLDTQYF.

The rearrangement uses TRBV28 and TRBJ2-7; 7 positions match TRBD2. The V segment lost 3 bases and the J segment 6 bases; nucleotides outside the gene matches: 11. The germline V gene encodes CDR1 MDHEN and CDR2 SYDVKM. This CDR3 region has 15 residues. This CDR3 is CASSFSRGSGGEQYF. The CDR3 DNA sequence: TGTGCCAGCAGTTTCTCCCGAGGGTCGGGAGGCGAGCAGTACTTC.